A selection of T cell receptor beta chains follows, all from one sample in a study of T cells in localized non-small cell lung cancer. Here immunoSEQ multiplex PCR was the method, and the copy in TCRdb shows in-frame clones only, minus some. In the table there are about 23,000 clones, roughly nine tenths of which are singletons. The source material was peripheral blood, sampled before any cancer treatment. These receptors were taken from a male donor aged 60 or over with stage I lung adenocarcinoma. CDR3s include the opening cysteine and the closing phenylalanine or tryptophan. A D gene is named only where the DNA matches it firmly. Some rows mark clone size as missing; the rest say once, few, many or name a class of expanded clone.

V: TRBV5-1; size: -; J: TRBJ2-1; D: TRBD1; DNA: TGCGCCAGCAGCACGGGACAGTACAATGAGCAGTTCTTC; CDR3: CASSTGQYNEQFF
V: TRBV28; size: -; J: TRBJ1-3; D: TRBD1; DNA: TGTGCCAGCAGTTTTGGACAGGGGCCCGGAAACACCATATATTTT; CDR3: CASSFGQGPGNTIYF
V: TRBV30; size: -; J: TRBJ2-2; D: -; DNA: TGTGCCTGGAGTAAACTGCACACCGGGGAGCTGTTTTTT; CDR3: CAWSKLHTGELFF
V: TRBV7-2; size: -; J: TRBJ2-3; D: TRBD1; DNA: TGTGCCAGCAGCTTAGACAGGGGAGTTTTGGATACGCAGTATTTT; CDR3: CASSLDRGVLDTQYF
V: TRBV2; size: few; J: TRBJ1-2; D: -; DNA: TGTGCCAGCAGTGGAGTAGGGGTACGGGGGATATATGGCTACACCTTC; CDR3: CASSGVGVRGIYGYTF
V: TRBV2; size: once; J: TRBJ2-1; D: TRBD1; DNA: TGTGCCAGCAGTGGGGACAGGGGGCTCAATGAGCAGTTCTTC; CDR3: CASSGDRGLNEQFF
V: TRBV11-2; size: -; J: TRBJ1-4; D: TRBD1; DNA: TGTGCCAGCAGCCCACGACAGGGACCTGAAAAACTGTTTTTT; CDR3: CASSPRQGPEKLFF
V: TRBV15; size: once; J: TRBJ1-1; D: TRBD1; DNA: TGTGCCACCAGCAGAGGTGGAGGGGGCGAACCCTTGAACACTGAAGCTTTCTTT; CDR3: CATSRGGGGEPLNTEAFF
V: TRBV7-9; size: -; J: TRBJ2-2; D: TRBD2; DNA: TGTGCCAGCAGCCCACCAGCGGGAGGGCCTATCGGGGAGCTGTTTTTT; CDR3: CASSPPAGGPIGELFF
V: TRBV6-5; size: -; J: TRBJ2-7; D: -; DNA: TGTGCCAGCAGGCCCACCCTAGTCTACGAGCAGTACTTC; CDR3: CASRPTLVYEQYF
V: TRBV18; size: -; J: TRBJ2-1; D: TRBD1; DNA: TGTGCCAGCTCACCAGGTACAGGGGGCGGCGATGAGCAGTTCTTC; CDR3: CASSPGTGGGDEQFF
V: TRBV2; size: -; J: TRBJ2-7; D: TRBD2; DNA: TGTGCCAGCAGTGAAGCGGCGGGGGGGCCCTACGAGCAGTACTTC; CDR3: CASSEAAGGPYEQYF
V: TRBV5-1; size: -; J: TRBJ2-7; D: -; DNA: TGCGCCAGCAGCTTGGTGGGGGGGGCAACCTACGAGCAGTACTTC; CDR3: CASSLVGGATYEQYF
V: TRBV6-8; size: once; J: TRBJ1-2; D: TRBD1; DNA: TGTGCCAGCAGTCAGGGGACAGCTGGGGGCTACACCTTC; CDR3: CASSQGTAGGYTF
V: TRBV18; size: -; J: TRBJ2-3; D: -; DNA: TGTGCCAGCTCACCACCGGACAGAAACACAGATACGCAGTATTTT; CDR3: CASSPPDRNTDTQYF
V: TRBV6-1; size: -; J: TRBJ1-2; D: -; DNA: TGTGCCAGCAGTGCACAGGGTTATGGCTACACCTTC; CDR3: CASSAQGYGYTF
V: TRBV5-6; size: once; J: TRBJ1-1; D: -; DNA: TGTGCCAGCAGCTTCGGTCGGGGGGACACTGAAGCTTTCTTT; CDR3: CASSFGRGDTEAFF
V: TRBV9; size: once; J: TRBJ2-7; D: TRBD1; DNA: TGTGCCAGCAGCGGTTACTCGGGACAGATCGGCAACGAGCAGTACTTC; CDR3: CASSGYSGQIGNEQYF
V: TRBV20-1; size: -; J: TRBJ2-1; D: -; DNA: TGCAGTGCCCATGCAAATAATGAGCAGTTCTTC; CDR3: CSAHANNEQFF